This section outlines one TCR beta chain sequence together with its context. TCRdb keeps only in-frame clones here, not all; method: immunoSEQ multiplex PCR. Of some 42,000 clones in the sample, about 90% were seen once. Germline V gene data show CDR1 as LNHNV and CDR2 as YYDKDF (reference sequence). V dropped 4 bases and J dropped 6; count of bases not matched to a gene: 9. This CDR3 region has 16 residues. The sample belongs to a study of T cell changes during pregnancy in multiple sclerosis. The clonotype comes from a female donor with multiple sclerosis, enrolled in a pregnancy study. The chain couples TRBV15 to TRBJ2-3; the match to TRBD2 covers 11 bases. The material sequenced was CD4+ T cells from peripheral blood mononuclear cells, taken after pregnancy. This chain's CDR3 is CATSNGLAGALDTQYF. CDR3 sequence (DNA): TGTGCCACCAGCAACGGACTAGCGGGTGCTTTGGATACGCAGTATTTT.